The 20 T cell receptor beta chains in this list originate from one sample, sequenced in a study of low-dose radiotherapy and immunotherapy resistance in tumors (dated by TCRdb to between 2022 and 2023). The listed sequencing device is Illumina MiniSeq. To make first-strand cDNA, Superscript III was used along with a set of TRAV- and TRBV-specific primers so that both the TCRalpha and TCRbeta chains were covered. TCRs were amplified for around 20 PCR cycles with Phusion, using a constant-region primer paired with the adapter attached to the V primers. Clones were called with MiXCR by TCRdb after fastp trimmed the public reads at Q25, and only in-frame beta chains were retained. Records with the same CDR3 protein are collapsed into one entry carrying the most frequent genes and DNA. The table for this sample lists 85,000 to 100,000 distinct CDR3 sequences; roughly a tenth of them were counted only once. Approximately 0.98% of the sample is held by the ten biggest clonotypes.

The time point label for this specimen denotes: before trial treatment. Specimen: PBMCs, collected before treatment. These receptors originate from a male donor with prostate cancer.

In this sample, this clonotype turned up many times. The chain recombines TRBV24-1 with TRBJ2-5; no clear D. The CDR3 totals 15 residues. V was trimmed by 2 bases and J by 0 bases, leaving 9 bases between them. Germline assignment: CDR1 KGHDR and CDR2 SFDVKD. CDR3 sequence (DNA): TGTGCCACCAGTGATTCCGGACGGAACCAAGAGACCCAGTACTTC. It encodes CATSDSGRNQETQYF.

There are many counts of this clonotype. The chain has TRBV13 and TRBJ1-1; D gene unclear. From germline, CDR1 is PRHDT and CDR2 FYEKMQ (reference sequence). V lost 3 bases and J 1 base, leaving 9 bases between the germline ends. The CDR3 runs 14 residues. The CDR3 reads CASSFRGANTEAFF. The CDR3 nucleotides read TGTGCCAGCAGCTTTCGGGGAGCGAACACTGAAGCTTTCTTT.

The table lists this clonotype with many counts. J is TRBJ2-3 and V is TRBV3-1, with a tentative D call TRBD2 (5 bases). CDR3 length: 16 amino acids. The germline V gene encodes CDR1 LGHDT and CDR2 YNNKEL (reference sequence). The ends were cut back, 2 bases at V and 2 bases at J, with 14 bases in the middle. In nucleotides, the CDR3 is TGTGCCAGCAGCCAATTTCGTCGCGGGTCCACAGATACGCAGTATTTT. It yields the protein CASSQFRRGSTDTQYF.

This clonotype appeared many times. The CDR3 DNA reads as TGTGCCAGCAGTCTAGGGACTAGGCAAAGCAATGAGCAGTTCTTC. This encodes CASSLGTRQSNEQFF. The rearrangement links TRBV28 to TRBJ2-1; 8 nucleotides align to TRBD2. Germline V gene sequence: CDR1 MDHEN, CDR2 SYDVKM. Trimming removed 5 bases from V and 6 bases from J; junction bases left unmatched: 9. The CDR3 consists of 15 residues.

This clonotype was counted ten times or more. The chain combines TRBV9 with TRBJ2-5, with D tentatively TRBD2 (6 bases). Germline CDR1 reads SGDLS; CDR2 reads YYNGEE. This CDR3 comprises 16 residues. Trimming removed 4 bases from V and 1 base from J, with 17 bases in between. The CDR3 DNA follows: TGTGCCAGCAGCTCCCGACCGGGAGCCAGCCAAGAGACCCAGTACTTC. Protein product: CASSSRPGASQETQYF.

This clonotype was picked up many times. This chain uses TRBV10-3 with TRBJ1-1; 9 nucleotides agree with TRBD1. V shed 6 bases, J shed 4 bases, and the junction held 6 bases outside the gene matches. The CDR3 spans 14 residues. Germline lookup yields CDR1 ENHRY and CDR2 SYGVKD. This chain's CDR3 is CAIRGGQGGTEAFF. CDR3 DNA: TGTGCCATCAGGGGGGGACAGGGAGGCACTGAAGCTTTCTTT.

In this sample, this clonotype turned up many times. This chain uses TRBV20-1 with TRBJ1-2; 8 positions agree with TRBD1. CDR1 and CDR2 (germline): DFQATT, SNEGSKA (reference sequence). The CDR3 extends over 14 amino acids. Germline trimming cut 8 bases from V and 6 bases from J; bases unmatched to any gene: 14. The CDR3 sequence: CSPPPEQGAHGYTF. CDR3 nucleotides: TGCAGTCCTCCACCCGAGCAGGGGGCACATGGCTACACCTTC.

At least ten counts were recorded for this clonotype. CDR3 residues: CASSLTGQQETQYF. DNA for the CDR3: TGTGCCAGCAGCCTAACCGGACAGCAAGAGACCCAGTACTTC. The rearrangement uses TRBV7-7 and TRBJ2-5; tentative D call: TRBD1 (6 bases). Trimming pared 5 bases from V and 2 bases from J, leaving 12 bases between. The germline gives CDR1 SSHAT, CDR2 FNYEAQ (reference sequence). The CDR3 is 14 amino acids.

This clonotype was detected many times. The rearrangement uses TRBV4-2 and TRBJ2-7; weak D call: TRBD1 (6 bases). V gave up 1 base and J gave up 5 bases, with 18 bases separating them. The germline gives CDR1 LGHNA, CDR2 YNFKEQ. The CDR3 is 16 residues long. CDR3 protein: CASSQAQAGAVHEQYF. In DNA form, the CDR3 reads TGTGCCAGCAGCCAAGCGCAGGCAGGGGCTGTCCACGAGCAGTACTTC.

This clonotype was recorded many times. The chain combines TRBV19 with TRBJ1-3; a possible D gene is TRBD1 (6 bases). Germline V gene lookup returns CDR1 LNHDA and CDR2 SQIVND (reference sequence). V was pared by 2 bases and J by 0 bases, with 8 bases between. The CDR3 runs 15 residues. The CDR3 sequence: CASSIRDNSGNTIYF. The CDR3 DNA follows: TGTGCCAGTAGTATAAGGGACAACTCTGGAAACACCATATATTTT.

This clonotype was detected many times. This sequence joins TRBV12-3 or TRBV12-4 and TRBJ1-1; D is perhaps TRBD1 (5 bases). The CDR3 length is 13 residues. Trimming removed 3 bases from V and 5 bases from J, with 10 bases in between. The CDR3 region is CASSLGGKTEAFF. CDR3 coding DNA: TGTGCCAGCAGTTTGGGGGGGAAGACTGAAGCTTTCTTT.

This chain connects TRBV3-1 to TRBJ2-5, with D tentatively TRBD2 (5 bases). The CDR3 sequence is 14 residues long. Trimming removed 1 base at V and 5 bases at J, with 11 bases between. CDR1 is LGHDT and CDR2 is YNNKEL in the germline V gene (reference sequence). The CDR3 DNA sequence: TGTGCCAGCAGCCAAGGCAGGCGAGGGGAGACCCAGTACTTC. Amino acid sequence: CASSQGRRGETQYF.

This clonotype appeared many times. This rearrangement joins TRBV5-1 to TRBJ1-5; D might be TRBD1 (6 bases). CDR3 length: 15 amino acids. Trimming left V 2 bases short and J 4 bases short, with 13 bases between. The V gene's germline CDR1 is SGHRS and CDR2 YFSETQ. The CDR3 is CASSFDGGKNQPQHF. The CDR3 bases are TGCGCCAGCAGCTTCGACGGGGGCAAAAATCAGCCCCAGCATTTT.

In its sample, this clonotype was seen many times. This sequence joins TRBV7-2 and TRBJ2-1, with D perhaps TRBD2 (6 bases). V was clipped by 5 bases and J by 6 bases, with 20 bases between them. Germline V gene lookup returns CDR1 SGHTA and CDR2 FQGNSA. The CDR3 has 16 amino acids. The CDR3 sequence is CASSRKWVADGNEQFF. Here the CDR3 DNA reads TGTGCCAGCAGCCGAAAGTGGGTAGCGGATGGCAATGAGCAGTTCTTC.

This clonotype came up a few times. The V and J genes are TRBV28 and TRBJ1-5; tentative D call: TRBD1 (6 bases). Germline assignment: CDR1 MDHEN and CDR2 SYDVKM. Trimming cost V 4 bases and J 2 bases, with 18 bases left between them. This CDR3 has 17 residues. The CDR3 loop reads CASSSRQEERGNQPQHF. The CDR3 nucleotides read TGTGCCAGCAGTTCCAGACAGGAGGAGCGTGGCAATCAGCCCCAGCATTTT.

This clonotype appeared many times. The V and J genes are TRBV25-1 and TRBJ2-2; possible D gene TRBD1, 5 bases. Trimming left V 4 bases short and J 5 bases short, with 8 bases between. This CDR3 is built from 13 residues. CDR1 MGHDK and CDR2 SYGVNS come from the germline V gene. The CDR3: CASSGAGTGELFF. CDR3 coding DNA: TGTGCCAGCAGTGGAGCAGGGACCGGGGAGCTGTTTTTT.

In its sample, this clonotype was seen many times. The V call is TRBV28, the J call TRBJ1-2; D remains ambiguous. V lost 4 bases and J lost 4, with 10 bases in between. Germline CDR1 is MDHEN and CDR2 is SYDVKM. The CDR3 length is 13 residues. The CDR3 reads CASSSSVIYGYTF. The CDR3 coding sequence is TGTGCCAGCAGTTCATCAGTAATCTATGGCTACACCTTC.

This clonotype has a count of ten or more. CDR3 nucleotides: TGTGCCAGCAGTTTAAATTTCGAGCAGTACTTC. This codes for CASSLNFEQYF. This chain connects TRBV28 to TRBJ2-7, with D hard to call. In germline, CDR1 is MDHEN, CDR2 SYDVKM. This CDR3 contains 11 residues. Trimming removed 2 bases from V and 6 bases from J, with 5 bases in between. Complete variable domain (other parts from reference TRBV28 and TRBJ2-7): DVKVTQSSRYLVKRTGEKVFLECVQDMDHENMFWYRQDPGLGLRLIYFSYDVKMKEKGDIPEGYSVSREKKERFSLILESASTNQTSMYLCASSLNFEQYFGPGTRLTVT.

This clonotype has a count of ten or more. V is TRBV5-6 and J is TRBJ1-5, with 7 bases identical to TRBD1. Germline assignment: CDR1 SGHDT and CDR2 YYEEEE. J was trimmed by 0 bases and V by 4 bases; bases with no gene match: 10. The CDR3 extends over 17 amino acids. The CDR3 DNA reads as TGTGCCAGCAGCCTGATTAAACAGGGGTATAGCAATCAGCCCCAGCATTTT. This sequence encodes CASSLIKQGYSNQPQHF.

This clonotype was counted at least ten times. The V and J genes are TRBV24-1 and TRBJ1-5; D gene uncertain. The CDR3 loop spans 13 amino acids. CDR1 is KGHDR, CDR2 SFDVKD, per germline. Trimming cost V 2 bases and J 5 bases, with 6 bases left between them. CDR3 residues: CATSDSGYQPQHF. CDR3 bases: TGTGCCACCAGTGATTCCGGATATCAGCCCCAGCATTTT.